Below are 19 T cell receptor beta chains sequenced from a single sample in a study of molecular identifiers for immune sequencing clone quantification. TCRdb analysed the PCR reads with MiXCR anew, one entry per CDR3 protein. The sample contains approximately 59,000 distinct CDR3 sequences, less than 20% of which appear only once. Sequencing was done on a sample of naive CD8+ T cells from blood, with Jurkat cell RNA spiked in. Specified subset: FACS-sorted CD8+CD4-CCR7+CD45RA+ naive T cells. The receptors derive from a human donor in good health. Some libraries in this study had Jurkat cell RNA spiked in.

This clonotype was seen at least ten times. The V and J genes are TRBV27 and TRBJ2-7; TRBD2 matches 7 bases. The CDR3 loop spans 16 amino acids. V lost 5 bases and J lost 3; bases outside the gene matches: 13. Germline lookup yields CDR1 MNHEY and CDR2 SMNVEV (reference sequence). The CDR3 region has the DNA TGTGCCAGCAGTCCGGCCCATGGGACTATCTTCTACGAGCAGTACTTC. Translated: CASSPAHGTIFYEQYF.

Here the CDR3 DNA reads TGTGCCAGCAGTTTCCCTGGAAACACCATATATTTT. Translating gives CASSFPGNTIYF. The chain links TRBV12-3 or TRBV12-4 to TRBJ1-3, with D uncertain. The length of the CDR3 is 12 residues. The V end lost 3 bases, the J end lost 2 bases, and 2 bases lay between the germline ends.

This clonotype was found a few times. The chain uses TRBV5-6 and TRBJ1-5; D ambiguous. Germline loops: CDR1 SGHDT, CDR2 YYEEEE. The CDR3 runs to 12 residues. The V gene lost 0 bases and the J gene lost 6 bases, with 4 bases spanning the gap. The CDR3 protein is CASSLGTQPQHF. The CDR3 DNA reads as TGTGCCAGCAGCTTGGGCACTCAGCCCCAGCATTTT.

About this clonotype itself: An end of the junction does not agree with germline; a read error may underlie this. V usage is TRBV6-2 or TRBV6-3 and J usage is TRBJ2-7; no definite D call. Germline-derived CDR1 and CDR2 are MNHEY and SVGEGT. The CDR3 covers 12 residues. The CDR3, as DNA: TGTGCCAGCAGTTACGGGCCCTACGTGCAGTACTTC. It is translated as CASSYGPYVQYF.

Remarks on this clonotype: One base away lies a much larger clone, so this may be a sequencing read error. This is likely a read error, given that the CDR3 carries no conserved phenylalanine or tryptophan at its end. CDR3 protein: CASSLDGLDEQFL. The CDR3 nucleotides are TGTGCCAGCAGCTTAGATGGACTCGATGAGCAGTTCCTC. V gene TRBV11-3 combines with J gene TRBJ2-1; tentatively, D is TRBD2 (5 bases). Trimming removed 0 bases at V and 8 bases at J, with 8 bases between. The CDR3 loop spans 13 amino acids. Germline CDR1 and CDR2: SGHNT and YENEEA.

This clonotype was recorded at least ten times. The chain carries TRBV13 and TRBJ2-5; D possibly matches TRBD1 or TRBD2 (5 bases each). The germline CDR1 and CDR2 sequences are PRHDT and FYEKMQ (reference sequence). The germline V and J ends were trimmed by 5 bases and 5 bases, with 18 bases remaining between them. The CDR3 contains 15 residues. The CDR3 nucleotides read TGTGCCAGCAGCCACTACGGGACCGGTGGGGAGACCCAGTACTTC. Translation: CASSHYGTGGETQYF. Combining the CDR3 with reference TRBV13 and TRBJ2-5 gives the whole variable domain AAGVIQSPRHLIKEKRETATLKCYPIPRHDTVYWYQQGPGQDPQFLISFYEKMQSDKGSIPDRFSAQQFSDYHSELNMSSLELGDSALYFCASSHYGTGGETQYFGPGTRLLVL.

This clonotype was seen many times. This chain joins TRBV19 and TRBJ1-1; D is possibly TRBD1 (5 bases). The CDR3 consists of 13 residues. Germline loops: CDR1 LNHDA, CDR2 SQIVND (reference sequence). The V end lost 3 bases, the J end lost 4 bases, and 9 bases lay between the germline ends. The CDR3 sequence: CASSIRGFTEAFF. The CDR3, as DNA: TGTGCCAGTAGTATTAGGGGCTTCACTGAAGCTTTCTTT.

This clonotype was observed at least ten times. V gene TRBV29-1 combines with J gene TRBJ2-3; TRBD2 might be the D (5 bases). There are 11 residues in the CDR3. V lost 3 bases and J lost 5, with 6 bases in between. Per the germline V gene, CDR1 is SQVTM and CDR2 is ANQGSEA. This CDR3 is CSVDAGDTQYF. The DNA of the CDR3 is TGCAGCGTTGATGCGGGAGATACGCAGTATTTT.

Ten or more counts support this clonotype. This chain uses TRBV28 with TRBJ2-3; D unresolved. Germline CDR1 reads MDHEN; CDR2 reads SYDVKM. V was cut by 3 bases and J by 1 base, with 11 bases left in between. This CDR3 contains 15 residues. The CDR3 DNA follows: TGTGCCAGCAGTTTTAGCCTCTACGGCACAGATACGCAGTATTTT. Its translation: CASSFSLYGTDTQYF.

Ten or more counts support this clonotype. The V call is TRBV20-1, the J call TRBJ2-1, with a tentative D call TRBD2 (5 bases). CDR3 length: 16 amino acids. In germline, CDR1 is DFQATT, CDR2 SNEGSKA (reference sequence). V lost 1 base to trimming and J lost 0 bases, with 13 bases between them. The DNA of the CDR3 is TGCAGTGCTAGAGCCGGGATATATAGCTCCTACAATGAGCAGTTCTTC. Its translation: CSARAGIYSSYNEQFF.

This clonotype came up a few times. The CDR3 nucleotides read TGTGCCAGCAGCGAGTTACCCGGCACAGATACGCAGTATTTT. Translated, it gives CASSELPGTDTQYF. V gene TRBV11-2 combines with J gene TRBJ2-3, with no clear D. CDR3 size: 14 residues. V was cut by 5 bases and J by 1 base, with 10 bases left in between. The germline V gene has CDR1 SGHAT and CDR2 FQNNGV.

As regards this clonotype: As the CDR3 is not closed by the conserved phenylalanine or tryptophan, this likely results from a read error. The rearrangement joins TRBV2 to TRBJ2-5, with D perhaps matching TRBD2 (6 bases). The CDR3 spans 11 residues. Germline CDR1 and CDR2: SNHLY and FYNNEI. Trimming cost V 7 bases and J 4 bases, with 7 bases left between them. The CDR3 coding sequence is TGTGCCAGCATGGAGGGAGAGACCCAGTACCTC. Translating gives CASMEGETQYL.

This clonotype was counted many times. The chain uses TRBV10-3 and TRBJ2-1; 7 positions match TRBD1. The CDR3 has 15 amino acids. Germline V gene lookup returns CDR1 ENHRY and CDR2 SYGVKD. J gave up 9 bases and V 4 bases, and 12 bases lay outside the gene matches. Here the CDR3 DNA reads TGTGCCATCAGTGGACGGGGTGACAGGGACGTTGAGCAGTTCTTC. It encodes CAISGRGDRDVEQFF.

This clonotype has a count of ten or more. One end of the junction does not line up with germline, which may come from a read error. The chain links TRBV2 to TRBJ1-1; D unresolved. This CDR3 is built from 15 residues. Germline V CDR1 and CDR2: SNHLY, FYNNEI. CDR3 bases: TGTGCCAGCAGTAAAGCCGGGCCTATGAACACTGAAGCTTTCTTT. Its translation: CASSKAGPMNTEAFF.

This clonotype showed up many times. The V gene is TRBV28, the J gene TRBJ1-1; D may be TRBD1 (6 bases). Germline V lookup: CDR1 MDHEN, CDR2 SYDVKM. With 6 bases removed from V and 0 bases from J, the gap between germline ends came to 8 bases. The CDR3 totals 13 residues. The CDR3 DNA follows: TGTGCCAGCAGGGACAGCCTGAACACTGAAGCTTTCTTT. It codes for CASRDSLNTEAFF.

This clonotype was detected many times. The V and J genes are TRBV27 and TRBJ2-7; 9 nucleotides match TRBD1. Looked up from germline, CDR1 is MNHEY and CDR2 is SMNVEV (reference sequence). V shed 2 bases and J 3 bases; nucleotides not matched to a gene: 5. This CDR3 contains 15 residues. CDR3 residues: CASSLVGTGYYEQYF. The CDR3 DNA is TGTGCCAGCAGTTTAGTTGGGACAGGGTACTACGAGCAGTACTTC.

Of note for this clonotype: One junction end does not reproduce the germline sequence, and a read error may be involved. The V gene is TRBV5-1, the J gene TRBJ1-3, with D possibly being TRBD1 (6 bases). The germline CDR1 and CDR2 sequences are SGHRS and YFSETQ. The CDR3 contains 14 residues. CDR3 sequence: CASSPGQKGNTICF. The CDR3 bases are TGCGCCAGCAGCCCCGGACAGAAGGGGAACACCATATGTTTT. The whole variable domain, filled in from reference TRBV5-1 and TRBJ1-3, reads KAGVTQTPRYLIKTRGQQVTLSCSPISGHRSVSWYQQTPGQGLQFLFEYFSETQRNKGNFPGRFSGRQFSNSRSEMNVSTLELGDSALYLCASSPGQKGNTICFGEGSWLTVV.

The chain joins TRBV6-1 to TRBJ2-7, with D perhaps TRBD1 (6 bases). Germline V gene data show CDR1 as MNHNS and CDR2 as SASEGT. V was clipped by 11 bases and J by 7 bases, with 15 bases between them. The CDR3 runs 11 residues. CDR3 DNA: TGTGCCGGCAATACAGGGATGGAGCAGTACTTC. It codes for CAGNTGMEQYF.

As concerns this clonotype: This may be a read error, as it is one base from a much larger clone. J is TRBJ2-1 and V is TRBV6-5, with D possibly being TRBD2 (6 bases). CDR3 length equals 16 residues. Trimming left V 2 bases short and J 5 bases short, with 16 bases between. Germline loops: CDR1 MNHEY, CDR2 SVGAGI. The CDR3 spells CASSYPGGGGHNEQFF. CDR3 nucleotides: TGTGCCAGCAGTTACCCTGGGGGAGGCGGCCACAATGAGCAGTTCTTC.